This is a list of T cell receptor beta chains from one sample in a study of PD-1 and CTLA-4 blockade in melanoma. The data were produced by immunoSEQ multiplex PCR, yet TCRdb's version contains in-frame clones alone and is incomplete. The table records 20,000 to 25,000 clones, about 91% of them present only once. Sequencing used CD8+ T cells from peripheral blood, obtained before anti-PD-1 treatment. The receptors here all came from a human donor with melanoma. Each CDR3 is given with its conserved first and last residue. The order of the fields is clone size, J gene, V gene, D gene, CDR3 protein, CDR3 DNA. The D gene is left open where the match is weak. The size of a clone is reported for some rows only, either as once, few or many, or as a class for expanded clones.

. | TRBJ2-1 | TRBV2 | . | CASRLNYNEQFF | TGTGCCAGCAGACTAAACTACAATGAGCAGTTCTTC
. | TRBJ2-2 | TRBV4-1 | . | CASSPGGVGNTGELFF | TGCGCCAGCAGCCCGGGCGGGGTCGGAAACACCGGGGAGCTGTTTTTT
. | TRBJ2-7 | TRBV6-1 | . | CASSEAGRSYEQYF | TGTGCCAGCAGTGAAGCGGGGCGCTCCTACGAGCAGTACTTC
. | TRBJ1-2 | TRBV11-3 | TRBD1 | CASSPIGQGEKEGYTF | TGTGCCAGCAGCCCCATCGGACAGGGTGAAAAAGAAGGCTACACCTTC
. | TRBJ1-1 | TRBV28 | . | CASSPTTVRGTEAFF | TGTGCCAGCAGTCCAACGACAGTCAGGGGCACTGAAGCTTTCTTT
. | TRBJ2-7 | TRBV4-1 | . | CASSLGAVSASYEQYF | TGCGCCAGCAGCCTTGGTGCGGTTAGCGCATCCTACGAGCAGTACTTC
. | TRBJ2-5 | TRBV15 | . | CATSRVPGSSETQYF | TGTGCCACCAGCAGAGTCCCTGGCAGTTCTGAGACCCAGTACTTC
. | TRBJ2-7 | TRBV27 | . | CASSLTPSYEQYF | TGTGCCAGCAGTTTAACTCCGTCCTACGAGCAGTACTTC
. | TRBJ1-2 | TRBV30 | TRBD1 | CACPRDRASKGYTF | TGTGCCTGCCCCCGGGACAGGGCGTCTAAGGGCTACACCTTC
. | TRBJ1-1 | TRBV5-1 | TRBD1 | CASSATGATEAFF | TGCGCCAGCAGCGCCACAGGGGCCACTGAAGCTTTCTTT
. | TRBJ1-1 | TRBV5-1 | . | CASSFKNTEAFF | TGCGCCAGCAGCTTTAAGAACACTGAAGCTTTCTTT
once | TRBJ2-7 | TRBV13 | TRBD2 | CASSSGLAGGQHAYEQYF | TGTGCCAGCAGCTCTGGACTAGCGGGGGGGCAACACGCCTACGAGCAGTACTTC
. | TRBJ2-2 | TRBV7-9 | . | CASSPQTNTGELFF | TGTGCCAGCAGCCCCCAGACGAACACCGGGGAGCTGTTTTTT
. | TRBJ2-3 | TRBV9 | . | CASSPTRALSDTQYF | TGTGCCAGCAGCCCCACCCGGGCCTTATCAGATACGCAGTATTTT
once | TRBJ2-3 | TRBV6-5 | TRBD2 | CASSYLAGGSTDTQYF | TGTGCCAGCAGTTACTTAGCGGGGGGGAGCACAGATACGCAGTATTTT
. | TRBJ2-1 | TRBV7-2 | TRBD2 | CASSPRGLAGNNEQFF | TGTGCCAGCAGTCCTAGGGGACTAGCGGGGAACAATGAGCAGTTCTTC